This is a list of T cell receptor beta chains from one sample in a study of memory CD4+ T cells and cytomegalovirus serostatus. Here immunoSEQ multiplex PCR was the method, and the copy in TCRdb shows in-frame clones only, minus some. The data show roughly 60,000 clones, around 77% seen once. Material for sequencing was memory CD4+ T cells from blood. The receptors come from an adult in good health and CMV-seronegative. CDR3s include the opening cysteine and the closing phenylalanine or tryptophan. A D gene is named only where the DNA matches it firmly. Rows may omit the clone size; those that give it use once, few, many or a size class.

v_gene	j_gene	abundance	d_gene	len	CDR3aa	CDR3nt
TRBV28	TRBJ1-1	.	.	11	CASTSGTEAFF	TGTGCCAGCACCAGTGGGACTGAAGCTTTCTTT
TRBV27	TRBJ2-7	.	.	14	CASSLSAEPYEQYF	TGTGCCAGCAGTTTATCCGCGGAACCCTACGAGCAGTACTTC
TRBV12-5	TRBJ2-1	.	.	12	CASGLYRDTMFF	TGTGCTAGTGGTTTGTATCGGGATACCATGTTCTTC
TRBV6-5	TRBJ2-3	.	TRBD2	16	CASSYSVRGVTDTQYF	TGTGCCAGCAGTTACTCGGTGCGGGGGGTCACAGATACGCAGTATTTT
TRBV30	TRBJ2-3	.	TRBD2	14	CAWKGSGVRGTQYF	TGTGCCTGGAAGGGTAGCGGGGTCAGGGGTACGCAGTATTTT
TRBV18	TRBJ1-1	once	TRBD1	14	CASSPSQGATEAFF	TGTGCCAGCTCACCCTCACAGGGGGCGACTGAAGCTTTCTTT
TRBV7-7	TRBJ2-1	.	.	16	CASSPAGAMEGNEQFF	TGTGCTAGCAGCCCCGCGGGGGCTATGGAAGGCAATGAGCAGTTCTTC
TRBV5-6	TRBJ2-2	.	.	14	CASSLPGRPGELFF	TGTGCCAGCAGCTTGCCAGGGCGTCCCGGGGAGCTGTTTTTT
TRBV18	TRBJ2-2	.	TRBD2	18	CASSPKSSGVTNTGELFF	TGTGCCAGCTCACCAAAATCTAGCGGAGTGACGAACACCGGGGAGCTGTTTTTT
TRBV6-1	TRBJ1-2	.	.	12	CASSQRTAGYTF	TGTGCCAGCAGTCAAAGGACAGCTGGCTACACCTTC
TRBV30	TRBJ1-2	.	.	15	CAWSTGDGESRGYTF	TGTGCCTGGAGTACGGGGGACGGTGAGTCCCGTGGCTACACCTTC
TRBV6-5	TRBJ2-1	once	.	16	CASSYSTRGSYNEQFF	TGTGCCAGCAGTTACTCGACCAGGGGCTCCTACAATGAGCAGTTCTTC
TRBV28	TRBJ1-5	.	TRBD1	15	CASSLWTGGYQPQHF	TGTGCCAGCAGTTTATGGACAGGGGGGTATCAGCCCCAGCATTTT
TRBV10-3	TRBJ2-3	.	.	14	CAISAQGSTDTQYF	TGTGCCATCAGTGCCCAGGGAAGCACAGATACGCAGTATTTT
TRBV2	TRBJ1-4	.	.	15	CASSVPTGGREKLFF	TGTGCCAGCAGTGTCCCGACAGGAGGGAGGGAAAAACTGTTTTTT
TRBV5-5	TRBJ1-2	.	TRBD1	18	CASSQRNRNQTGANGYTF	TGTGCCAGCAGCCAACGAAACCGGAACCAGACAGGGGCGAATGGCTACACCTTC
TRBV27	TRBJ1-3	.	TRBD1	14	CASRGTGSGNTIYF	TGTGCCAGCAGGGGGACAGGGAGCGGAAACACCATATATTTT
TRBV6-5	TRBJ1-1	.	.	16	CASSSLRGRENTEAFF	TGTGCCAGCAGTTCCTTGAGGGGCCGGGAAAACACTGAAGCTTTCTTT
TRBV19	TRBJ1-4	.	.	14	CASSRRQTNEKLFF	TGTGCCAGTAGTAGGCGTCAAACTAATGAAAAACTGTTTTTT
TRBV27	TRBJ2-1	.	.	15	CASSLWGGRGREQFF	TGTGCCAGCAGTTTGTGGGGGGGCAGGGGGCGTGAGCAGTTCTTC
TRBV5-8	TRBJ1-2	.	.	15	CASSLEVGLGYGYTF	TGTGCCAGCAGCTTGGAGGTCGGGTTAGGCTATGGCTACACCTTC
TRBV10-3	TRBJ1-3	.	.	11	CASGFVGTIYF	TGTGCCTCTGGTTTTGTGGGCACCATATATTTT
TRBV4-3	TRBJ2-3	.	TRBD2	17	CASSQVGLVGLSDTQYF	TGCGCCAGCAGCCAAGTGGGACTAGTAGGGTTGTCGGATACGCAGTATTTT
TRBV6-6	TRBJ2-7	once	TRBD1	12	CASSNSDREQYF	TGTGCCAGCAGTAACTCGGACAGGGAGCAGTACTTC
TRBV10-1	TRBJ2-3	.	.	14	CASSEGSRGDTQYF	TGCGCCAGCAGTGAAGGGTCCCGGGGAGATACGCAGTATTTT
TRBV5-1	TRBJ2-2	.	TRBD2	15	CASSLAGANTGELFF	TGCGCCAGCAGCCTAGCGGGAGCTAACACCGGGGAGCTGTTTTTT
TRBV11-2	TRBJ2-1	once	TRBD1	15	CASSPSLTGDNEQFF	TGTGCCAGCAGCCCGAGTTTGACAGGGGACAATGAGCAGTTCTTC
TRBV7-9	TRBJ1-5	.	.	14	CASSLAGGPQPQHF	TGTGCCAGCAGCTTAGCCGGGGGTCCTCAGCCCCAGCATTTT
TRBV18	TRBJ2-4	.	.	11	CASSSGHIQYF	TGTGCCAGCTCATCCGGGCACATTCAGTACTTC
TRBV4-1	TRBJ2-7	.	.	13	CASSPKGSYEQYF	TGCGCCAGCAGCCCTAAGGGCTCCTACGAGCAGTACTTC
TRBV11-2	TRBJ2-3	.	TRBD2	14	CASSSTSGRDTQYF	TGTGCCAGCAGCTCTACTAGCGGGAGGGATACGCAGTATTTT
TRBV6-5	TRBJ1-2	few	.	12	CASVQGSGGYTF	TGTGCCAGCGTTCAGGGGAGTGGCGGCTACACCTTC